The entry below describes one T cell receptor beta chain. The ends lost 0 bases at V and 3 bases at J; junction bases unmatched: 1. Per the germline V gene, CDR1 is SGHRS and CDR2 is YFSETQ. The CDR3 runs 16 residues. This sample was taken from a study of blood T cell repertoires in COVID-19. On the study more broadly: The samples span acute and convalescent COVID-19 from the United States, Italy and Spain. Sample material is recorded as cDNA or gDNA derived from T cells, B-cell-depleted T cells, or PBMCs.

In the authors' workflow: It was from reference gene primer amplification that nucleated cell counts were estimated. Assay: immunoSEQ multiplex PCR; the TCRdb copy retains only in-frame clones and omits some. The V and J calls and clone size come from that table; D and trimming were worked out from the DNA. Altogether about 18,000 clones are present, 65% to 85% being singletons, with the ten largest covering about 15%. The sequence was obtained from a man aged 40-55 years with active or convalescent COVID-19. The material sequenced was peripheral blood. V usage is TRBV5-1 and J usage is TRBJ2-6; 9 nucleotides line up with TRBD1. For the CDR3, the DNA is TGCGCCAGCAGCTTGGACAGGGGGCTTGGGGCCAACGTCCTGACTTTC. It yields the protein CASSLDRGLGANVLTF.